The 15 T cell receptor beta chains presented below share a single source sample, sequenced in a study of radiation and T cells in renal cell carcinoma. Clones were sequenced by immunoSEQ multiplex PCR, and TCRdb holds only the in-frame ones, with some missing. The table lists around 64,000 clones, approximately 84% of them singletons. Documented time point: baseline pretreatment blood. As for treatment: 15 Gy SBRT to primary tumor, nephrectomy 4 weeks later. The source material was blood, sampled from a patient whose treatment included radiotherapy and nephrectomy. These receptors originate from a man between 60 and 70 years old with renal cell carcinoma.

The chain combines TRBV7-3 with TRBJ2-7; weak D call: TRBD2 (5 bases). V was shortened by 2 bases and J by 4 bases, with 9 bases between the two germline ends. Germline CDR1 reads SGHTA; CDR2 reads FQGTGA. The length of the CDR3 is 13 residues. CDR3 nucleotides: TGTGCCAGCAGCTTATCTCCGGGGTACGAGCAGTACGTC. Translating it yields CASSLSPGYEQYV.

This clone showed up just a few times. This chain connects TRBV18 to TRBJ1-1; D may be TRBD1 (6 bases). V shed 4 bases and J shed 0 bases, with 21 bases lying between them. Per the germline V gene, CDR1 is KGHSH and CDR2 is LQKENI. The CDR3 is 18 amino acids. The CDR3 spells CASSLSPLGGVMNTEAFF. CDR3 in DNA: TGTGCCAGCTCACTTTCGCCCTTGGGGGGCGTAATGAACACTGAAGCTTTCTTT.

V gene TRBV27 combines with J gene TRBJ2-3; a weak D match, TRBD2 (6 bases). Germline lookup yields CDR1 MNHEY and CDR2 SMNVEV (reference sequence). The CDR3 has 13 amino acids. V was cut by 8 bases and J by 4 bases, with 13 bases left in between. CDR3 sequence reads: CASRIGGADTQYF. The CDR3 nucleotides are TGTGCCAGCCGTATAGGAGGGGCAGATACGCAGTATTTT.

This rearrangement joins TRBV27 to TRBJ1-2; weak D call: TRBD1 (6 bases). The V end lost 7 bases, the J end lost 6 bases, and 18 bases lay between the germline ends. This CDR3 contains 14 residues. The germline V gene has CDR1 MNHEY and CDR2 SMNVEV (reference sequence). The CDR3 nucleotides read TGTGCCAGCACCAGGACGACGGGGGCTGATGGCTACACCTTC. It specifies CASTRTTGADGYTF.

The rearrangement links TRBV23-1 to TRBJ1-2, with D possibly TRBD1 on 6 matching bases. TRBV23-1 is an ORF, with its function uncertain. The CDR3 totals 13 residues. V gave up 11 bases and J gave up 7 bases, with 20 bases separating them. The CDR3 is CAGHWEGGTGYTF. The CDR3 coding sequence is TGCGCCGGGCATTGGGAGGGGGGGACTGGCTACACCTTC.

The V gene is TRBV11-3, the J gene TRBJ2-1; TRBD2 might be the D (6 bases). Germline loops: CDR1 SGHNT, CDR2 YENEEA. This CDR3 has 17 residues. The V end lost 0 bases, the J end lost 4 bases, and 16 bases lay between the germline ends. The CDR3 here is CASSLDNYGLRYNEQFF. For the CDR3, the DNA is TGTGCCAGCAGCTTAGATAACTACGGACTACGATACAATGAGCAGTTCTTC.

This chain connects TRBV19 to TRBJ2-5; the D is unclear. V was shortened by 4 bases and J by 3 bases, with 9 bases between the two germline ends. The CDR3 totals 13 residues. Germline V CDR1 and CDR2: LNHDA, SQIVND (reference sequence). The CDR3 bases are TGTGCCAGTAGTAGGGGATCGGAAGAGACCCAGTACTTC. Residues: CASSRGSEETQYF.

This rearrangement joins TRBV11-3 to TRBJ1-1; D gene ambiguous. Trimming took off 0 bases at V and 10 bases at J, with 15 bases between the two ends. The CDR3 contains 14 residues. Germline V gives CDR1 SGHNT, CDR2 YENEEA. This CDR3 reads CASSLDASSLGAFF. The CDR3 DNA is TGTGCCAGCAGCTTAGATGCATCTTCGTTGGGAGCTTTCTTT. Complete variable domain (other parts from reference TRBV11-3 and TRBJ1-1): EAGVVQSPRYKIIEKKQPVAFWCNPISGHNTLYWYLQNLGQGPELLIRYENEEAVDDSQLPKDRFSAERLKGVDSTLKIQPAELGDSAVYLCASSLDASSLGAFFGQGTRLTVV.

The genes are TRBV7-2 and TRBJ2-3; TRBD1 matches 12 bases. The CDR3 is 16 residues long. Germline V gives CDR1 SGHTA, CDR2 FQGNSA. V shed 5 bases and J 6 bases; nucleotides not matched to a gene: 9. CDR3 amino acids: CASSTRGTGGADTQYF. As DNA, the CDR3 is TGTGCCAGCAGCACGCGTGGGACAGGGGGCGCGGATACGCAGTATTTT.

The chain has TRBV11-2 and TRBJ2-3, with D possibly matching TRBD2 (5 bases). The V end was cut by 1 base, the J end by 2 bases, with 13 bases between. CDR1 is SGHAT, CDR2 FQNNGV, per germline. The CDR3 loop spans 16 amino acids. The CDR3 sequence is CASSLASGFSTDTQYF. The DNA for the CDR3 is TGTGCCAGCAGCTTAGCATCGGGGTTTTCCACAGATACGCAGTATTTT. Complete variable domain (other parts from reference TRBV11-2 and TRBJ2-3): EAGVAQSPRYKIIEKRQSVAFWCNPISGHATLYWYQQILGQGPKLLIQFQNNGVVDDSQLPKDRFSAERLKGVDSTLKIQPAKLEDSAVYLCASSLASGFSTDTQYFGPGTRLTVL.

This chain links TRBV7-8 with TRBJ1-1, with D possibly TRBD1 on 6 matching bases. Germline CDR1 is SGHVS and CDR2 is FQNEAQ. The V end lost 5 bases, the J end lost 5 bases, and 15 bases lay between the germline ends. CDR3 size: 14 residues. CDR3 residues: CASSPQEGETEAFF. Here the CDR3 DNA reads TGTGCCAGCAGCCCCCAAGAGGGGGAGACTGAAGCTTTCTTT.

The rearrangement links TRBV9 to TRBJ2-7; 11 bases align to TRBD2. V trimming: 3 bases; J trimming: 2 bases; junction bases outside the gene matches: 7. CDR1 and CDR2 (germline): SGDLS, YYNGEE. This CDR3 has 16 residues. The CDR3 region has the DNA TGTGCCAGCAGCGCCCGTGGGACTAGCGGTCCCTACGAGCAGTACTTC. Translated: CASSARGTSGPYEQYF.

The genes are TRBV6-1 and TRBJ2-6; either TRBD1 or TRBD2 may fit D (5 bases each). V gave up 0 bases and J gave up 8 bases, with 14 bases separating them. CDR1 and CDR2 from the germline V gene are MNHNS and SASEGT. The CDR3 sequence is 16 residues long. CDR3 region: CASSEALLGPSNVLTF. Written as DNA, the CDR3 is TGTGCCAGCAGTGAAGCGCTTCTGGGACCTTCCAACGTCCTGACTTTC.

This clone has a single count. The chain carries TRBV4-3 and TRBJ1-1, with a possible D match to TRBD1 (5 bases). The V gene lost 1 base and the J gene lost 3 bases, with 21 bases spanning the gap. The germline gives CDR1 LGHNA, CDR2 YSLEER. The CDR3 is 18 residues long. CDR3 loop: CASSQGGGPGLWDTEAFF. The CDR3 coding sequence is TGCGCCAGCAGCCAAGGGGGGGGACCGGGCCTGTGGGACACTGAAGCTTTCTTT.

The chain recombines TRBV6-5 with TRBJ2-2; D gene uncertain. The V gene's germline CDR1 is MNHEY and CDR2 SVGAGI. Trimming cost V 0 bases and J 5 bases, with 4 bases left between them. There are 13 residues in the CDR3. This CDR3 is CASSYSHTGELFF. In DNA form, the CDR3 reads TGTGCCAGCAGTTACTCTCATACCGGGGAGCTGTTTTTT.